These 24 T cell receptor beta chains were sequenced from one sample in a study of early T cells in non-severe SARS-CoV-2 infection. TCRdb independently ran MiXCR on the 5' RACE reads; one entry per CDR3 protein. This sample has approximately 69,000 distinct CDR3 sequences, with 10% to 15% found just once. Sequenced input: whole blood. These receptor sequences come from an adult who was a healthcare worker with PCR-confirmed SARS-CoV-2 infection or an uninfected control (not recorded which).

The sample holds a few counts of this clonotype. V and J are TRBV25-1 and TRBJ2-2, with D possibly being TRBD1 (6 bases). Trimming left V 5 bases short and J 1 base short, with 14 bases between. The germline V gene has CDR1 MGHDK and CDR2 SYGVNS. CDR3 length: 16 residues. The CDR3 loop reads CASSQQGNWNTGELFF. Written as DNA, the CDR3 is TGTGCCAGCAGTCAACAGGGTAACTGGAACACCGGGGAGCTGTTTTTT.

The rearrangement joins TRBV20-1 to TRBJ2-1; D not certain. CDR1 is DFQATT and CDR2 is SNEGSKA in the germline V gene (reference sequence). This CDR3 has 14 amino acids. V lost 6 bases, J lost 2 bases, and 14 bases lay in between. CDR3 region: CSAPSSVTYNEQFF. The CDR3 DNA follows: TGCAGTGCCCCCTCTAGTGTTACCTACAATGAGCAGTTCTTC.

Remarks on this clonotype: Just one base apart from a much larger clone, this may be a read error. This sequence joins TRBV7-9 and TRBJ2-5, with a weak D call TRBD1 (7 bases). This CDR3 contains 15 residues. CDR1 and CDR2 from the germline V gene are SEHNR and FQNEAQ (reference sequence). The CDR3 DNA follows: TGTGTCAGCAGCTTAGAGCCAGGGGGGCAAGAGACCCAGTACTTC. Translated: CVSSLEPGGQETQYF.

This clonotype was detected ten times or more. The V call is TRBV5-1, the J call TRBJ1-6; 8 nucleotides match TRBD1. With 0 bases clipped from V and 8 bases from J, the junction kept 4 bases outside the gene matches. The CDR3 runs 15 residues. From germline, CDR1 is SGHRS and CDR2 YFSETQ. The CDR3 here is CASSLETGGYSPLHF. CDR3 nucleotides: TGCGCCAGCAGCTTGGAAACAGGGGGGTATTCACCCCTCCACTTT.

This chain links TRBV20-1 with TRBJ1-1; unclear D gene. Germline V gives CDR1 DFQATT, CDR2 SNEGSKA (reference sequence). CDR3 length equals 13 residues. Trimming left V 6 bases short and J 6 bases short, with 17 bases between. The CDR3 protein is CSARPRLGSEAFF. As DNA, the CDR3 is TGCAGTGCCCGCCCGAGATTAGGCTCTGAAGCTTTCTTT.

This clonotype was counted ten times or more. The chain is built from TRBV14 and TRBJ2-5; no clear D gene. Between the trimmed V and J ends, which lost 0 bases and 5 bases, there was a span of 7 bases. The V gene's germline CDR1 is SGHDN and CDR2 FVKESK. The CDR3 length is 13 residues. In nucleotides, the CDR3 is TGTGCCAGCAGCCAAGATCGAAAGGAGACCCAGTACTTC. Protein: CASSQDRKETQYF.

V is TRBV6-5 and J is TRBJ2-7, with 11 nucleotides matching TRBD1. After removal of 5 bases from V and 2 bases from J, the junction contained 2 bases not matched to a gene. The germline V gene has CDR1 MNHEY and CDR2 SVGAGI. CDR3 length: 14 residues. CDR3 residues: CASSKGQGAYEQYF. The CDR3 region has the DNA TGTGCCAGCAGTAAGGGACAGGGGGCCTACGAGCAGTACTTC.

This clonotype was counted a few times. This sequence joins TRBV7-4 and TRBJ2-7, with a weak D call TRBD2 (6 bases). This CDR3 is built from 15 residues. Trimming took off 5 bases at V and 0 bases at J, with 14 bases between the two ends. The germline V gene encodes CDR1 SGHVT and CDR2 SQSDAQ. The CDR3 nucleotides read TGTGCCAGCAGCCACCTAGCGCTAAGCTCCTACGAGCAGTACTTC. Amino acid sequence: CASSHLALSSYEQYF.

This clonotype was observed at least ten times. The genes are TRBV2 and TRBJ2-5; TRBD1 is a possible D gene (5 bases). Per the germline V gene, CDR1 is SNHLY and CDR2 is FYNNEI. CDR3 length: 17 residues. The V gene lost 4 bases and the J gene lost 1 base, with 19 bases spanning the gap. As DNA, the CDR3 is TGTGCCAGCAGTGGGGGCGGCAGGGCACTGTTCCAAGAGACCCAGTACTTC. Protein: CASSGGGRALFQETQYF.

In this sample, this clonotype turned up many times. The genes are TRBV11-2 and TRBJ2-1; 7 positions agree with TRBD1. CDR1 and CDR2 from the germline V gene are SGHAT and FQNNGV. The CDR3 is 16 residues long. The ends lost 5 bases at V and 5 bases at J; junction bases unmatched: 12. The CDR3 region is CASSPSGTVENNEQFF. The CDR3 DNA is TGTGCCAGCAGCCCCAGTGGGACAGTGGAAAACAATGAGCAGTTCTTC.

This clonotype was found a few times. The chain has TRBV30 and TRBJ2-3; tentatively, D is TRBD1 or TRBD2 (5 bases each). This CDR3 is 15 amino acids long. V lost 3 bases and J lost 4, with 17 bases in between. Per germline, CDR1 GTSNPN and CDR2 SVGIG (reference sequence). The CDR3, as DNA: TGTGCCTGGAGCATGGATAGCAGAGGGGCAGATACGCAGTATTTT. Its protein is CAWSMDSRGADTQYF. The full variable domain, in which reference TRBV30 and TRBJ2-3 provide the parts outside the CDR3, is SQTIHQWPATLVQPVGSPLSLECTVEGTSNPNLYWYRQAAGRGLQLLFYSVGIGQISSEVPQNLSASRPQDRQFILSSKKLLLSDSGFYLCAWSMDSRGADTQYFGPGTRLTVL.

In its sample, this clonotype was seen a few times. This rearrangement joins TRBV7-8 to TRBJ2-7, with D unclear. The CDR3 spans 17 residues. From germline, CDR1 is SGHVS and CDR2 FQNEAQ. V was cut by 1 base and J by 0 bases, with 16 bases left in between. The chain's CDR3 is CASSLGVSSYDSYEQYF. CDR3 nucleotide sequence: TGTGCCAGCAGCTTAGGGGTGAGCTCTTACGACTCCTACGAGCAGTACTTC.

This clonotype was found many times. This chain joins TRBV21-1 and TRBJ1-5; TRBD1, the D gene given by the table, was not confirmed from the DNA. TRBV21-1 is reported as a pseudogene. The CDR3 consists of 15 residues. DNA of the CDR3: TGTGCCAGCAGCAGGGACAGGGCGGGCAATCAGCCCCAGCATTTT. This encodes CASSRDRAGNQPQHF.

Concerning this clonotype itself: At one of its ends the junction is not consistent with the germline gene, which may arise from a read error. The chain links TRBV25-1 to TRBJ2-3; the D gene is possibly TRBD2 (6 bases). CDR3 size: 16 residues. The germline gives CDR1 MGHDK, CDR2 SYGVNS. CDR3 sequence: CASSKYLASKTDTQYF. DNA of the CDR3: TGTGCCAGCAGTAAATATCTAGCGTCCAAGACAGATACGCAGTATTTT.

This clonotype came up a few times. The chain carries TRBV5-1 and TRBJ1-6, with 7 positions matching TRBD1. Germline CDR1 reads SGHRS; CDR2 reads YFSETQ. With 7 bases clipped from V and 6 bases from J, the junction kept 7 bases outside the gene matches. The CDR3 spans 14 residues. CDR3 region: CASRWTGSNSPLHF. The CDR3 coding sequence is TGCGCCAGCCGCTGGACAGGATCTAATTCACCCCTCCACTTT.

The chain couples TRBV28 to TRBJ2-7; the D gene is possibly TRBD1 (6 bases). Per the germline V gene, CDR1 is MDHEN and CDR2 is SYDVKM. V was shortened by 6 bases and J by 7 bases, with 19 bases between the two germline ends. The CDR3 runs 14 residues. This CDR3 reads CASSTDRTWGEQYF. In DNA form, the CDR3 reads TGTGCCAGCAGCACGGACAGAACTTGGGGGGAGCAGTACTTC.

This clonotype was observed at least ten times. The gene calls are TRBV2 and TRBJ2-1; D remains ambiguous. CDR1 and CDR2 (germline): SNHLY, FYNNEI. There are 12 residues in the CDR3. V lost 3 bases and J 2 bases, leaving 2 bases between the germline ends. CDR3 bases: TGTGCCAGCAGTGACCCCTACAATGAGCAGTTCTTC. Residues: CASSDPYNEQFF.

This chain joins TRBV28 and TRBJ1-2; unclear D gene. This CDR3 has 13 amino acids. The ends were cut back, 5 bases at V and 2 bases at J, with 9 bases in the middle. The germline V gene has CDR1 MDHEN and CDR2 SYDVKM. The CDR3 is CASSVDRNYGYTF. For the CDR3, the DNA is TGTGCCAGCAGTGTAGACCGAAACTATGGCTACACCTTC.

This chain uses TRBV5-8 with TRBJ2-1, with 9 positions matching TRBD2. Germline V gene lookup returns CDR1 SGHTS and CDR2 YDEGEE. V was clipped by 0 bases and J by 6 bases; unmatched bases: 7. This CDR3 spans 16 amino acids. CDR3 in amino acids: CASSLAKASGANEQFF. The CDR3 DNA reads as TGTGCCAGCAGCTTGGCCAAGGCTAGCGGGGCCAATGAGCAGTTCTTC. Together with reference TRBV5-8 and TRBJ2-1, the CDR3 gives the full variable domain: EAGVTQSPTHLIKTRGQQATLRCSPISGHTSVYWYQQALGLGLQFLLWYDEGEERNRGNFPPRFSGRQFPNYSSELNVNALELEDSALYLCASSLAKASGANEQFFGPGTRLTVL.

The chain carries TRBV29-1 and TRBJ2-7; 9 bases fit TRBD1. The germline gives CDR1 SQVTM, CDR2 ANQGSEA. J was trimmed by 0 bases and V by 7 bases; bases with no gene match: 4. The CDR3 extends over 13 amino acids. Here the CDR3 reads CSAGTGSSYEQYF. The CDR3 DNA follows: TGCAGCGCCGGGACAGGGAGCTCCTACGAGCAGTACTTC.

The chain carries TRBV20-1 and TRBJ2-3; TRBD2 might be the D (5 bases). The V end lost 2 bases, the J end lost 2 bases, and 14 bases lay between the germline ends. The CDR3 spans 15 residues. Germline loops: CDR1 DFQATT, CDR2 SNEGSKA (reference sequence). The CDR3, as DNA: TGCAGTGCTAGACATCCAAAAGCGGACACAGATACGCAGTATTTT. It is translated as CSARHPKADTDTQYF.

This clonotype was seen only a few times. The chain links TRBV20-1 to TRBJ2-1; D is perhaps TRBD1 or TRBD2 (5 bases each). The CDR3 spans 11 residues. CDR1 and CDR2 from the germline V gene are DFQATT and SNEGSKA (reference sequence). Trimming pared 6 bases from V and 6 bases from J, leaving 9 bases between. CDR3 bases: TGCAGTGCCCGGGACGTCAATGAGCAGTTCTTC. The encoded protein is CSARDVNEQFF.

This clonotype was observed a handful of times. The chain uses TRBV3-1 and TRBJ2-1; D unclear. The CDR3 sequence is 13 residues long. Trimming pared 1 base from V and 10 bases from J, leaving 11 bases between. In germline, CDR1 is LGHDT, CDR2 YNNKEL (reference sequence). The CDR3 is CASSQGLAWEQFF. CDR3 coding DNA: TGTGCCAGCAGCCAAGGCTTGGCTTGGGAGCAGTTCTTC.

J is TRBJ1-2 and V is TRBV5-6, with 8 nucleotides matching TRBD1. CDR1 and CDR2 from the germline V gene are SGHDT and YYEEEE. The junction had 8 bases not matched to a gene; V was cut back by 7 bases and J by 6 bases. This CDR3 has 13 amino acids. DNA of the CDR3: TGTGCCAGCTGCGACAGGGGCCGGAATGGCTACACCTTC. Translation: CASCDRGRNGYTF.